The T cell receptor (beta chain) described here comes from a study of blood T cell repertoires in COVID-19. Overall study context: Acute and convalescent COVID-19 samples came from the United States, Italy and Spain. T cells, B-cell-depleted T cells, or PBMCs provided the cDNA or gDNA that served as material.

Per the original data handling: Reference gene primer amplification gave nucleated cell count estimates. Assay used: immunoSEQ multiplex PCR; TCRdb lists only in-frame clones, some missing. The V and J calls and clone size were taken over from that table, and D and trimming were inferred from the DNA. Of more than 85,000 clones detected, about 85% appear once; the ten largest clones hold approximately 4.9%. Germline lookup yields CDR1 SNHLY and CDR2 FYNNEI. The CDR3 runs to 15 residues. V lost 2 bases and J lost 7; bases outside the gene matches: 5. J is TRBJ2-1 and V is TRBV2, with 10 bases identical to TRBD2. Sequencing was done on a sample of peripheral blood. The receptor comes from a man in his 70s with acute or convalescent COVID-19. Written as DNA, the CDR3 is TGTGCCAGCAGTGAACAAGCGGGGGGGAAGAATGAGCAGTTCTTC. Translating gives CASSEQAGGKNEQFF.